The clone carrying this T cell receptor (beta chain) was seen more than once but under ten times. This entry belongs to a study of T-cell reconstitution after alpha-beta-depleted transplantation in children. The TCRbeta library was prepared with unique molecular identifiers. In TCRdb, the PCR reads were re-called with MiXCR into one record per CDR3 protein. The sample includes about 460,000 distinct CDR3 sequences, over 9.5% of them seen just once. Per the germline V gene, CDR1 is MNHEY and CDR2 is SVGEGT. Germline trimming cut 5 bases from V and 4 bases from J; bases unmatched to any gene: 10. The CDR3 contains 16 residues.

The sequenced sample was PBMCs, mostly from graft donor cells, obtained 180 days after TCRalphabeta/CD19-depleted stem cell transplant. The chain carries TRBV6-2 or TRBV6-3 and TRBJ2-5; 10 bases line up with TRBD2. The sequence was obtained from a female patient aged 2-10 years who had a stem cell transplant for aplastic anemia, so the T cells may come from the graft donor. The CDR3 region is CASSQLAGLSRETQYF. For the CDR3, the DNA is TGTGCCAGCAGTCAACTAGCGGGGCTGTCTAGAGAGACCCAGTACTTC.